Presented here are 27 T cell receptor beta chains from one specimen sequenced in a study of response to subunit inactivated influenza vaccine. TCRdb used MiXCR to reprocess the RT-PCR reads, holding one entry per CDR3 protein. The table records around 790,000 distinct CDR3 sequences, over 20% of them present only once. The starting material was PBMCs from blood, obtained less than 6 days after vaccination. These receptors were collected from a man between 50 and 59 years old who received an inactivated influenza vaccine.

The chain links TRBV29-1 to TRBJ2-7, with TRBD1 identical over 7 bases. CDR1 is SQVTM and CDR2 is ANQGSEA in the germline V gene. The CDR3 is 14 amino acids. The V gene end was trimmed by 4 bases and the J gene end by 1 base; junction bases not matched to a gene: 7. The CDR3 reads CSVAGTEKSYEQYF. The CDR3, as DNA: TGCAGCGTTGCGGGGACAGAAAAATCCTACGAGCAGTACTTC.

J is TRBJ2-3 and V is TRBV9; 7 bases align to TRBD1. This CDR3 contains 14 residues. V lost 4 bases to trimming and J lost 7 bases; unmatched junction nucleotides: 9. Germline V CDR1 and CDR2: SGDLS, YYNGEE. CDR3 residues: CASSPRQGPNTQYF. CDR3 in DNA: TGTGCCAGCAGCCCTCGACAGGGCCCAAATACGCAGTATTTT.

This clonotype appeared a few times. The genes are TRBV30 and TRBJ1-3, with D hard to call. Trimming stripped 6 bases from V and 1 base from J, with 13 bases between. CDR1 and CDR2 (germline): GTSNPN, SVGIG (reference sequence). CDR3 size: 14 residues. CDR3 loop: CACGPIRSGNTIYF. For the CDR3, the DNA is TGTGCCTGCGGGCCGATCCGGTCTGGAAACACCATATATTTT.

The chain links TRBV10-3 to TRBJ2-2, with 10 nucleotides matching TRBD2. The V segment lost 3 bases and the J segment 7 bases; nucleotides outside the gene matches: 17. This CDR3 region has 19 residues. Germline V gene data show CDR1 as ENHRY and CDR2 as SYGVKD. CDR3 sequence reads: CAISDLPLQREGRGGELFF. The CDR3 region has the DNA TGTGCCATCAGTGATCTACCCCTACAGCGGGAGGGCCGAGGCGGGGAGCTGTTTTTT.

A few counts support this clonotype. The rearrangement links TRBV28 to TRBJ2-3; D is perhaps TRBD1 (6 bases). In germline, CDR1 is MDHEN, CDR2 SYDVKM. Trimming removed 7 bases at V and 7 bases at J, with 18 bases between. The CDR3 sequence is 14 residues long. CDR3 nucleotide sequence: TGTGCCAGCATCCCAGGGGACACCGTAAATACGCAGTATTTT. The encoded protein is CASIPGDTVNTQYF.

J is TRBJ2-1 and V is TRBV2; 8 bases match TRBD2. V lost 0 bases and J lost 5; bases outside the gene matches: 0. Germline V lookup: CDR1 SNHLY, CDR2 FYNNEI. The CDR3 runs 14 residues. The chain's CDR3 is CASSEASGDNEQFF. The CDR3 coding sequence is TGTGCCAGCAGTGAAGCTAGCGGGGACAATGAGCAGTTCTTC.

The chain combines TRBV7-2 with TRBJ2-7, with 7 bases that match TRBD2. Germline loops: CDR1 SGHTA, CDR2 FQGNSA. The V gene end was trimmed by 5 bases and the J gene end by 7 bases; junction bases not matched to a gene: 8. The CDR3 runs to 13 residues. CDR3 loop: CASSPGDYREQYF. The CDR3 DNA reads as TGTGCCAGCAGCCCTGGGGACTACCGGGAGCAGTACTTC.

The chain joins TRBV5-5 to TRBJ2-7; the D call may be TRBD1 or TRBD2 (5 bases each). The germline CDR1 and CDR2 sequences are SGHKS and YYEKEE (reference sequence). The CDR3 is 14 residues long. V shed 4 bases and J shed 2 bases, with 13 bases lying between them. The chain's CDR3 is CASSGPGPTYEQYF. The DNA for the CDR3 is TGTGCCAGCAGCGGACCGGGACCCACCTACGAGCAGTACTTC.

The CDR3 reads CASSPDSGTYEQYF. Written as DNA, the CDR3 is TGTGCCAGCAGCCCCGACAGCGGCACCTACGAGCAGTACTTC. The chain couples TRBV7-2 to TRBJ2-7; D might be TRBD1 or TRBD2, each matching 5 bases. V lost 5 bases and J 2 bases, leaving 13 bases between the germline ends. CDR3 length: 14 amino acids. The germline CDR1 and CDR2 sequences are SGHTA and FQGNSA.

This clonotype has just a few counts. This sequence joins TRBV3-1 and TRBJ2-4; 7 nucleotides match TRBD2. V lost 0 bases, J lost 0 bases, and 8 bases stayed unmatched. The CDR3 has 18 residues. Germline V gives CDR1 LGHDT, CDR2 YNNKEL (reference sequence). CDR3: CASSQDILADLAKNIQYF. The CDR3 DNA follows: TGTGCCAGCAGCCAAGATATCCTAGCGGACTTAGCCAAAAACATTCAGTACTTC. Complete variable domain (other parts from reference TRBV3-1 and TRBJ2-4): DTAVSQTPKYLVTQMGNDKSIKCEQNLGHDTMYWYKQDSKKFLKIMFSYNNKELIINETVPNRFSPKSPDKAHLNLHINSLELGDSAVYFCASSQDILADLAKNIQYFGAGTRLSVL.

In its sample, this clonotype was seen a few times. The chain uses TRBV28 and TRBJ1-2; 7 bases match TRBD1. Trimming removed 6 bases from V and 5 bases from J; junction bases left unmatched: 6. The germline CDR1 and CDR2 sequences are MDHEN and SYDVKM. This CDR3 spans 13 amino acids. The CDR3 region is CASSTQGYYGYTF. The CDR3 DNA sequence: TGTGCCAGCAGCACACAGGGGTATTATGGCTACACCTTC.

This clonotype was recorded a few times. The V and J genes are TRBV11-2 and TRBJ2-5; D is uncertain. Germline CDR1 and CDR2: SGHAT and FQNNGV. V was shortened by 4 bases and J by 3 bases, with 6 bases between the two germline ends. The CDR3 spans 12 residues. For the CDR3, the DNA is TGTGCCAGCAGCTCCATCAAAGAGACCCAGTACTTC. This encodes CASSSIKETQYF.

The gene calls are TRBV4-2 and TRBJ1-1; unclear D gene. The ends were cut back, 0 bases at V and 1 base at J, with 9 bases in the middle. This CDR3 is 15 amino acids long. Per germline, CDR1 LGHNA and CDR2 YNFKEQ. In DNA, the CDR3 is TGTGCCAGCAGCCAAGATCCGGGTTGGAACACTGAAGCTTTCTTT. Translated, it gives CASSQDPGWNTEAFF.

The V call is TRBV4-2, the J call TRBJ2-7; tentatively, D is TRBD2 (6 bases). Between the trimmed V and J ends, which lost 1 base and 6 bases, there was a span of 13 bases. This CDR3 region has 14 residues. CDR1 is LGHNA and CDR2 is YNFKEQ in the germline V gene. The CDR3 sequence: CASSQGLDPGEQYF. The CDR3 nucleotides are TGTGCCAGCAGCCAAGGACTAGATCCGGGCGAGCAGTACTTC.

This clonotype was detected only once. The chain couples TRBV28 to TRBJ1-2; 9 bases line up with TRBD1. With V trimmed by 6 bases and J by 3 bases, 5 bases remained unmatched. Germline assignment: CDR1 MDHEN and CDR2 SYDVKM. The length of the CDR3 is 14 residues. The CDR3, as DNA: TGTGCCAGCAGGATACAGGGGGCTCACTATGGCTACACCTTC. Amino acid sequence: CASRIQGAHYGYTF.

The chain couples TRBV29-1 to TRBJ2-1; D is perhaps TRBD2 (6 bases). Germline-derived CDR1 and CDR2 are SQVTM and ANQGSEA. V lost 3 bases and J lost 9, with 21 bases in between. The CDR3 has 15 amino acids. The CDR3 sequence: CSVDLNLKTSGEQFF. In DNA form, the CDR3 reads TGCAGCGTTGACCTGAACCTGAAGACTAGTGGTGAGCAGTTCTTC.

DNA of the CDR3: TGTGCCAGCAGCCACCCCGGGGGGAACACTGAAGCTTTCTTT. As protein: CASSHPGGNTEAFF. The chain couples TRBV5-6 to TRBJ1-1; the D gene is possibly TRBD1 (5 bases). Germline V gives CDR1 SGHDT, CDR2 YYEEEE. This CDR3 has 14 residues. V was pared by 4 bases and J by 1 base, with 11 bases between.

V and J are TRBV27 and TRBJ2-7; 14 bases align to TRBD2. Unmatched junction bases numbered 11, after V lost 6 bases and J lost 1 base. The CDR3 has 18 residues. The germline V gene has CDR1 MNHEY and CDR2 SMNVEV (reference sequence). In DNA form, the CDR3 reads TGTGCCAGCAGCCGCCCGGGACTAGCGGGAGAGGGTTCCTACGAGCAGTACTTC. It yields the protein CASSRPGLAGEGSYEQYF.

The V gene is TRBV4-2, the J gene TRBJ1-1, with 9 bases that match TRBD1. V shed 4 bases, J shed 0 bases, and the junction held 9 bases outside the gene matches. This CDR3 has 17 amino acids. CDR1 LGHNA and CDR2 YNFKEQ come from the germline V gene. The CDR3 region has the DNA TGTGCCAGCAGCCTCCCCCCACAGGGGGCCATGAACACTGAAGCTTTCTTT. This encodes CASSLPPQGAMNTEAFF.

This clonotype was detected a few times. The J gene is TRBJ2-3, the V gene TRBV5-1; D call uncertain. The CDR3 extends over 14 amino acids. The germline V and J ends were trimmed by 0 bases and 1 base, with 6 bases remaining between them. Germline loops: CDR1 SGHRS, CDR2 YFSETQ. The CDR3, as DNA: TGCGCCAGCAGCTTGGCCGAGGGCACAGATACGCAGTATTTT. Residues: CASSLAEGTDTQYF. Full variable domain (missing parts from reference TRBV5-1 and TRBJ2-3): KAGVTQTPRYLIKTRGQQVTLSCSPISGHRSVSWYQQTPGQGLQFLFEYFSETQRNKGNFPGRFSGRQFSNSRSEMNVSTLELGDSALYLCASSLAEGTDTQYFGPGTRLTVL.

The chain has TRBV9 and TRBJ2-1; no reliable D call. The V and J ends lost 3 bases and 4 bases respectively, with 5 bases between them. The CDR3 sequence is 12 residues long. Per the germline V gene, CDR1 is SGDLS and CDR2 is YYNGEE. The CDR3 nucleotides are TGTGCCAGCAGCGCGAAGTACAATGAGCAGTTCTTC. It specifies CASSAKYNEQFF.

This clonotype came up a few times. This chain links TRBV4-3 with TRBJ2-2; D remains unclear. The CDR3 is made up of 16 amino acids. V was clipped by 0 bases and J by 1 base, with 9 bases between them. Germline CDR1 and CDR2: LGHNA and YSLEER. The CDR3 sequence: CASSQERLENTGELFF. For the CDR3, the DNA is TGCGCCAGCAGCCAAGAGCGACTGGAGAACACCGGGGAGCTGTTTTTT.

J is TRBJ2-3 and V is TRBV20-1; D perhaps matches TRBD2 (5 bases). Germline CDR1 is DFQATT and CDR2 is SNEGSKA (reference sequence). The CDR3 length is 15 residues. V was trimmed by 6 bases and J by 0 bases, leaving 16 bases between them. Here the CDR3 DNA reads TGCAGTGCCCGGTCGGTGGGAGAGAGCACAGATACGCAGTATTTT. This gives the protein CSARSVGESTDTQYF.

This clonotype was counted at least ten times. The V and J genes are TRBV5-1 and TRBJ2-1, with a weak D call TRBD2 (5 bases). Per germline, CDR1 SGHRS and CDR2 YFSETQ. Trimming took 2 bases from V and 9 from J, leaving 9 bases between them. The CDR3 contains 12 residues. CDR3 in amino acids: CASSFDRGEQFF. DNA for the CDR3: TGCGCCAGCAGCTTCGACCGGGGTGAGCAGTTCTTC.

This clonotype came up a few times. V is TRBV12-3 or TRBV12-4 and J is TRBJ2-5; unclear D gene. The germline V and J ends were trimmed by 3 bases and 0 bases, with 8 bases remaining between them. The CDR3 is 14 amino acids. DNA of the CDR3: TGTGCCAGCAGTTTTCGTGGAAACCAAGAGACCCAGTACTTC. Protein sequence: CASSFRGNQETQYF.

The chain couples TRBV7-9 to TRBJ2-1, with 13 bases identical to TRBD2. CDR1 and CDR2 from the germline V gene are SEHNR and FQNEAQ (reference sequence). The CDR3 runs 17 residues. Germline trimming cut 4 bases from V and 5 bases from J; bases unmatched to any gene: 8. The CDR3 is CASSSGTSGTGNNEQFF. Here the CDR3 DNA reads TGTGCCAGCAGCTCCGGGACTAGCGGGACGGGGAACAATGAGCAGTTCTTC.

This clonotype was observed at least ten times. The chain uses TRBV11-2 and TRBJ2-7, with TRBD1 matching 7 bases. J was trimmed by 2 bases and V by 1 base; bases with no gene match: 2. The CDR3 is 14 amino acids. Germline CDR1 is SGHAT and CDR2 is FQNNGV. In nucleotides, the CDR3 is TGTGCCAGCAGCTTAGCGGGGACAGCCTACGAGCAGTACTTC. It codes for CASSLAGTAYEQYF. The full variable domain, with the rest looked up from reference TRBV11-2 and TRBJ2-7, is EAGVAQSPRYKIIEKRQSVAFWCNPISGHATLYWYQQILGQGPKLLIQFQNNGVVDDSQLPKDRFSAERLKGVDSTLKIQPAKLEDSAVYLCASSLAGTAYEQYFGPGTRLTVT.